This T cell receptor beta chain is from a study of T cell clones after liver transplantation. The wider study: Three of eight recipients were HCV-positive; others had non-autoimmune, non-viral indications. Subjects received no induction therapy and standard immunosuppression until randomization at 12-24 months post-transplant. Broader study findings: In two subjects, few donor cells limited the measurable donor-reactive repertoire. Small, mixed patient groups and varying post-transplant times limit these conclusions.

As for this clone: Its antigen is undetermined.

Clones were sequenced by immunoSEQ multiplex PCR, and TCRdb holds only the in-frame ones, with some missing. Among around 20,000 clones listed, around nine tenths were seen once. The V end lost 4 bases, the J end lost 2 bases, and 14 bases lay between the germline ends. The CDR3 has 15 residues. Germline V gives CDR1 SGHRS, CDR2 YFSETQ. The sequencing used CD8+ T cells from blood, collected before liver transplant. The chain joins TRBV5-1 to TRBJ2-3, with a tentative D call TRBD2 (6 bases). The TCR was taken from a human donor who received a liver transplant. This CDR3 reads CASSPEGGITDTQYF. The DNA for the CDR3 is TGCGCCAGCAGCCCGGAGGGCGGGATCACAGATACGCAGTATTTT. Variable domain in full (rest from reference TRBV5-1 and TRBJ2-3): KAGVTQTPRYLIKTRGQQVTLSCSPISGHRSVSWYQQTPGQGLQFLFEYFSETQRNKGNFPGRFSGRQFSNSRSEMNVSTLELGDSALYLCASSPEGGITDTQYFGPGTRLTVL.